This T cell receptor (beta chain) was found in a study of blood T cell repertoires in COVID-19. Background on the study: Specimens from acute and convalescent COVID-19 originated in the United States, Italy and Spain.

TCRdb keeps only in-frame clones here, not all; method: immunoSEQ multiplex PCR. The top ten clones hold about 0.75% of a sample with about 500,000 clones, about nine tenths of them seen once. The CDR3 consists of 16 residues. CDR1 KGHSH and CDR2 LQKENI come from the germline V gene. The ends lost 2 bases at V and 4 bases at J; junction bases unmatched: 5. This study enrolled people aged 18 to 89 from roughly 24 US geographic areas. In assigning cohorts, the study relied on participant-reported clinical history. Material: PBMCs or T cells enriched from blood (not recorded which). The chain is built from TRBV18 and TRBJ1-4; 9 nucleotides match TRBD1. The TCR originated in a woman between 18 and 30 years old who had recovered from COVID-19. The CDR3 DNA reads TGTGCCAGCTCACCAACCCCGGGACAGGGTAATGAAAAACTGTTTTTT. Its protein product is CASSPTPGQGNEKLFF. Filled out from reference TRBV18 and TRBJ1-4, the complete variable domain reads NAGVMQNPRHLVRRRGQEARLRCSPMKGHSHVYWYRQLPEEGLKFMVYLQKENIIDESGMPKERFSAEFPKEGPSILRIQQVVRGDSAAYFCASSPTPGQGNEKLFFGSGTQLSVL.